This T cell receptor beta chain was documented in a study of control samples from healthy donors and cancer patients (dated by TCRdb to the early 2020s). The library was made by the immunoSEQ multiplex PCR assay. TCRdb holds this immuneACCESS table with in-frame rearrangements only. Some clones are missing; in checked studies, unresolved V genes explain under half, and the rest has no known cause. Present in this sample are 85,000 to 90,000 clones, around 90% of which were seen just once. The ten largest make up roughly a tenth of the sample. This clone came up a few times. It has no known antigen specificity. The sample holds no much larger clone one base away, and base qualities are not on file. The junction shows trimming of 1 base on V and 10 bases on J, plus 16 bases between the germline ends. Via the germline V gene, CDR1 is SGHDN and CDR2 FVKESK. Taken from cysteine to phenylalanine, the CDR3 has 15 residues. CDR3 DNA is the only sequence kept; it has 45 bases, read in frame from the first base.

Sequences were obtained from PBMCs. This clonotype originated in a woman aged 45-60 years with colorectal cancer. The sequence joins TRBV14 to TRBJ1-4; TRBD1 could be the D gene, as 5 bases match. The DNA is as follows: TGTGCCAGCAGCCAAGCAGACAGCCCGGGCGGAAAACTGTTTTTT. It specifies CASSQADSPGGKLFF.